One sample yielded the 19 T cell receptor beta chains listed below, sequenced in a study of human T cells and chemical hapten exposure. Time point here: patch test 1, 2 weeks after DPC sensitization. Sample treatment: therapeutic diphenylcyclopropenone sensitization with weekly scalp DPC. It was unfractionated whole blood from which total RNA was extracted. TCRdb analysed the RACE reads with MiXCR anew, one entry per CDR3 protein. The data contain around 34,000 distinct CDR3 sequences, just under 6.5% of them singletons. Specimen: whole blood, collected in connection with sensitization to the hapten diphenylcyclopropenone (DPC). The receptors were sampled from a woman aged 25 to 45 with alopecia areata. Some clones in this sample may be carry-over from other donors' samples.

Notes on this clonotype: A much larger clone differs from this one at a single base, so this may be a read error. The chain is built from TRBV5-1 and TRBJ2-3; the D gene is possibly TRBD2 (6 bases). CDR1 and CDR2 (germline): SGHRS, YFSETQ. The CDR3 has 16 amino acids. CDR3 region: CDSSLDGGANTDTQYF. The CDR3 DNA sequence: TGCGACAGCAGCTTGGATGGCGGGGCCAACACAGATACGCAGTATTTT.

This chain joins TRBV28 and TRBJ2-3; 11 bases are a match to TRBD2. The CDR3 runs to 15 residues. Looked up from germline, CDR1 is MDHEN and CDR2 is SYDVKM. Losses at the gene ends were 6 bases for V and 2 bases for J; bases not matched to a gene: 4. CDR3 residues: CASSPSGGPTDTQYF. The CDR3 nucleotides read TGTGCCAGCAGCCCTAGCGGGGGGCCCACAGATACGCAGTATTTT. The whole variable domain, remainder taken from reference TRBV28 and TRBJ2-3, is DVKVTQSSRYLVKRTGEKVFLECVQDMDHENMFWYRQDPGLGLRLIYFSYDVKMKEKGDIPEGYSVSREKKERFSLILESASTNQTSMYLCASSPSGGPTDTQYFGPGTRLTVL.

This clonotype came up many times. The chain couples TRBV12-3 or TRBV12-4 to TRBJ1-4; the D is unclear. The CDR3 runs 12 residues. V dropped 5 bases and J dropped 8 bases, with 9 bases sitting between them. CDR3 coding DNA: TGTGCCAGCAGTCCGGACGGGGAAAAACTGTTTTTT. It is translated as CASSPDGEKLFF.

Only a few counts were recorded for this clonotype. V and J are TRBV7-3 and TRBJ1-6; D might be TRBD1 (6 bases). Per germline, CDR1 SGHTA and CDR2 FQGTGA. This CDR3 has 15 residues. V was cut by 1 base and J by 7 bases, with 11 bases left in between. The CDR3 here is CASSLSGQGNSPLHF. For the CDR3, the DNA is TGTGCCAGCAGCTTAAGCGGTCAGGGGAATTCACCCCTCCACTTT.

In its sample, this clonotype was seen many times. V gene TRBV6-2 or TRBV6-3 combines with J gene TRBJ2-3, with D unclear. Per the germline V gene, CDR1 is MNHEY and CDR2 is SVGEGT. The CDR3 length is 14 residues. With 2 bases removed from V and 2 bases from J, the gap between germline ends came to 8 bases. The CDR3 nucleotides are TGTGCCAGCAGTTACCACCTGCTCACAGATACGCAGTATTTT. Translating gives CASSYHLLTDTQYF.

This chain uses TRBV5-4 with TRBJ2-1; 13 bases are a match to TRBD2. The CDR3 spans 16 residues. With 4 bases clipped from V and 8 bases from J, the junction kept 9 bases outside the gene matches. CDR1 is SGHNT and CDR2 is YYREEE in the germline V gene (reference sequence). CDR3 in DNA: TGTGCCAGCAGCGGAGGGCGGACTAGCGGGGGAGATGAGCAGTTCTTC. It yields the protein CASSGGRTSGGDEQFF.

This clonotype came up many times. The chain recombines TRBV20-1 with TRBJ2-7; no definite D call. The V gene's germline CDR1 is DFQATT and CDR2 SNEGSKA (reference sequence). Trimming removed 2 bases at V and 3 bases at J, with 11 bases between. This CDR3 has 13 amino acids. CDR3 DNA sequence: TGCAGTGCTAGACAGGCAGCCGTCTACGAGCAGTACTTC. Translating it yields CSARQAAVYEQYF.

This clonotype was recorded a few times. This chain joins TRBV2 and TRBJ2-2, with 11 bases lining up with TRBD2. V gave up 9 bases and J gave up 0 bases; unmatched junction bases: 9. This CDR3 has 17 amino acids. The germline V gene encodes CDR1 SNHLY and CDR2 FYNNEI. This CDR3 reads CASSSGGSKPNTGELFF. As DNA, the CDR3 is TGTGCCAGTTCTAGCGGGGGGTCTAAACCGAACACCGGGGAGCTGTTTTTT.

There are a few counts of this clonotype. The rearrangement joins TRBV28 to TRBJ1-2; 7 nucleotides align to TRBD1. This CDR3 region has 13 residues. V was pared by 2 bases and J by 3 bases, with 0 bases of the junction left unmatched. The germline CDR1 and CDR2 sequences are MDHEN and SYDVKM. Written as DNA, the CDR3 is TGTGCCAGCAGTTTACAGGGGGACTATGGCTACACCTTC. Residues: CASSLQGDYGYTF.

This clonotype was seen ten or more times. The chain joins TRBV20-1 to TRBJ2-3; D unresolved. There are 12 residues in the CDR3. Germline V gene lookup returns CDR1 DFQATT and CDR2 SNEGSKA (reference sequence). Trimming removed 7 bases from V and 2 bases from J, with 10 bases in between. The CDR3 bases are TGCAGTGTGGGTTCCAACACAGATACGCAGTATTTT. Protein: CSVGSNTDTQYF.

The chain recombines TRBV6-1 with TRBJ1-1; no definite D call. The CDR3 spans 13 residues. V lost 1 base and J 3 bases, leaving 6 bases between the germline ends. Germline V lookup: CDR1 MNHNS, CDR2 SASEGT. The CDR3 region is CASSEGQYTEAFF. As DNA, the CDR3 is TGTGCCAGCAGTGAAGGGCAGTACACTGAAGCTTTCTTT.

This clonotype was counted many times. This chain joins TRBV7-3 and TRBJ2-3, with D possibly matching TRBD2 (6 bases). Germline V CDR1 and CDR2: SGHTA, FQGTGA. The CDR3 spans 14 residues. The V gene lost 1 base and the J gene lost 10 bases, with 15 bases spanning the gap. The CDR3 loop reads CASSLNAGRTPQYF. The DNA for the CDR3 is TGTGCCAGCAGCTTAAATGCGGGACGCACGCCGCAGTATTTT.

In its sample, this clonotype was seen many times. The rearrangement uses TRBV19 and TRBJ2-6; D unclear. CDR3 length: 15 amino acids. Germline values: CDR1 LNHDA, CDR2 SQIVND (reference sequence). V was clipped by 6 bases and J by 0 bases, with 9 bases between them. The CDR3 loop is CASSSISSGANVLTF. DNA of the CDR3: TGTGCCAGTAGCTCCATATCCTCTGGGGCCAACGTCCTGACTTTC.

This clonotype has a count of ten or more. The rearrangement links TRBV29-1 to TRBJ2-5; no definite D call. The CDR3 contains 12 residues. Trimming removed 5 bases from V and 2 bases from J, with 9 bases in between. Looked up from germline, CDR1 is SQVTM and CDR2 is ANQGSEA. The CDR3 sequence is CSVLGIQETQYF. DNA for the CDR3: TGCAGCGTTCTTGGGATACAAGAGACCCAGTACTTC.

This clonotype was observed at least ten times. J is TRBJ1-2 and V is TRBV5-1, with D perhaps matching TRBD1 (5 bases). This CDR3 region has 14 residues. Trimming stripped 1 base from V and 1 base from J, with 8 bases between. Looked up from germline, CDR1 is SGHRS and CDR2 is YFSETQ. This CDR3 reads CASSLRGDNYGYTF. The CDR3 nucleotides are TGCGCCAGCAGCTTGAGAGGGGATAACTATGGCTACACCTTC. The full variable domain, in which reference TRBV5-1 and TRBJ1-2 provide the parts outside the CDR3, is KAGVTQTPRYLIKTRGQQVTLSCSPISGHRSVSWYQQTPGQGLQFLFEYFSETQRNKGNFPGRFSGRQFSNSRSEMNVSTLELGDSALYLCASSLRGDNYGYTFGSGTRLTVV.

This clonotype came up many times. This CDR3 reads CASRGAGNTIYF. CDR3 sequence (DNA): TGTGCCAGCAGGGGGGCTGGAAACACCATATATTTT. The rearrangement joins TRBV7-3 to TRBJ1-3; maybe TRBD1 (5 bases). The CDR3 consists of 12 residues. Deletions cut 6 bases from V and 2 bases from J, with 5 bases between. Germline-derived CDR1 and CDR2 are SGHTA and FQGTGA.

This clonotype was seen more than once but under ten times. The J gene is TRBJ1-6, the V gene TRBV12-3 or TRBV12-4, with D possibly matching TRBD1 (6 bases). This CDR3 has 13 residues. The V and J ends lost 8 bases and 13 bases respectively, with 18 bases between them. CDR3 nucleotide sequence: TGTGCCAGCCATCGGGTCCGGGGGGGCCCCCTCCACTTT. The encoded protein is CASHRVRGGPLHF.

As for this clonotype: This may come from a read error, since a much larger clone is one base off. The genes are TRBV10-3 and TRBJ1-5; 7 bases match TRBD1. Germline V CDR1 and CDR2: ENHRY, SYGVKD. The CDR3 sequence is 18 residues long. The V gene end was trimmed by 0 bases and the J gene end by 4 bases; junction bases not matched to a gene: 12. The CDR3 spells CAISESGLTGDGNQPQHF. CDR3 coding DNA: TGTGCCATCAGTGAGTCGGGACTTACAGGGGACGGGAATCAGCCCCAGCATTTT.

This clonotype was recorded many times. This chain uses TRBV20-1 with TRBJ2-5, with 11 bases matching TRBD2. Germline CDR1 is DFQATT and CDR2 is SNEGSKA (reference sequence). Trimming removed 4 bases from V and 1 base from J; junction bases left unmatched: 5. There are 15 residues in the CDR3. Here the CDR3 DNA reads TGCAGTGCTAAACTAGCGGGGGCCCTCCAAGAGACCCAGTACTTC. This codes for CSAKLAGALQETQYF.